The 14 T cell receptor beta chains presented below share a single source sample, sequenced in a study of T cells expressing NK-cell markers (dated by TCRdb to between 2020 and 2021). Library creation used 5' RACE. TCRdb names Illumina HiSeq 2000 as the instrument used. One entry per CDR3 protein sequence results from the TCRdb reprocessing of the reads, with DNA left out. This sample's table contains some 340,000 distinct CDR3 sequences. Of the sample, roughly 5.4% is held by the ten largest clones. Sequencing input: blood T cells: a sorted CD56 or NKG2C T cell subset, CD4+ or CD8+ T cells, or bulk PBMC T cells (not recorded which). The receptors stem from a man aged 18-75 years in good health.

The V call is TRBV9, the J call TRBJ2-3. Per the germline V gene, CDR1 is SGDLS and CDR2 is YYNGEE. This CDR3 has 15 residues. The chain's CDR3 is CASSRTVGYTDTQYF.

The genes are TRBV5-1 and TRBJ2-7; TCRdb names TRBD1, which stays unverified in the absence of DNA. Germline values: CDR1 SGHRS, CDR2 YFSETQ. This CDR3 spans 17 amino acids. The CDR3 reads CASSLGVGDSAYYEQYF.

The genes are TRBV13 and TRBJ2-7; absent DNA, TCRdb's TRBD1 call cannot be checked. The CDR3 consists of 14 residues. Looked up from germline, CDR1 is PRHDT and CDR2 is FYEKMQ (reference sequence). The CDR3: CASSPWDRGYEQYF.

V is TRBV7-3 and J is TRBJ2-5; the D call of TRBD1 rests on TCRdb alone, since no DNA is present to check it. Germline lookup yields CDR1 SGHTA and CDR2 FQGTGA. This CDR3 contains 13 residues. CDR3 amino acids: CASSVGREETQYF.

This rearrangement joins TRBV5-4 to TRBJ2-7; TCRdb's D call, TRBD1, is unchecked because there is no DNA. Germline V gene lookup returns CDR1 SGHNT and CDR2 YYREEE (reference sequence). The CDR3 consists of 15 residues. The CDR3 protein is CASSRTGHSSYEQYF.

This chain connects TRBV14 to TRBJ1-5. The V gene's germline CDR1 is SGHDN and CDR2 FVKESK. The CDR3 covers 13 residues. The CDR3: CASSQAGSEPQHF.

The chain carries TRBV7-2 and TRBJ2-3; absent DNA, TCRdb's TRBD2 call cannot be checked. The CDR3 runs 14 residues. Germline CDR1 is SGHTA and CDR2 is FQGNSA. The CDR3 here is CASTGTSGGDTQYF.

V usage is TRBV5-1 and J usage is TRBJ2-7. Germline loops: CDR1 SGHRS, CDR2 YFSETQ. CDR3 length equals 15 residues. CDR3 loop: CASSLFSRSSYEQYF. Using reference TRBV5-1 and TRBJ2-7 for the parts outside the CDR3, the full variable domain is KAGVTQTPRYLIKTRGQQVTLSCSPISGHRSVSWYQQTPGQGLQFLFEYFSETQRNKGNFPGRFSGRQFSNSRSEMNVSTLELGDSALYLCASSLFSRSSYEQYFGPGTRLTVT.

The chain links TRBV18 to TRBJ2-3; TCRdb lists TRBD1, though no DNA is available to test this call. In germline, CDR1 is KGHSH, CDR2 LQKENI. The CDR3 covers 16 residues. CDR3 sequence: CASSPYIQESTDTQYF.

V is TRBV9 and J is TRBJ2-7; TCRdb gives TRBD2 as the D gene, but with no DNA this cannot be confirmed. The V gene's germline CDR1 is SGDLS and CDR2 YYNGEE. The CDR3 consists of 18 residues. CDR3 in amino acids: CASSVGTSGGAMFYEQYF.

The rearrangement links TRBV24-1 to TRBJ2-7; TCRdb calls TRBD1, which cannot be checked without DNA. The CDR3 contains 16 residues. CDR1 and CDR2 from the germline V gene are KGHDR and SFDVKD. The CDR3 loop reads CATSEPTGLDPYEQYF.

The rearrangement joins TRBV6-2 or TRBV6-3 to TRBJ2-7; TCRdb indicates TRBD1, and absent DNA this call remains unverified. The CDR3 length is 15 residues. Germline V gene data show CDR1 as MNHEY and CDR2 as SVGEGT. CDR3 region: CASSASGTGVYEQYF.

The chain links TRBV20-1 to TRBJ1-5; no DNA is available, so the TRBD1 call from TCRdb remains unchecked. The CDR3 extends over 14 amino acids. In germline, CDR1 is DFQATT, CDR2 SNEGSKA (reference sequence). The CDR3 is CSANLGGPHQPQHF.

The chain uses TRBV5-1 and TRBJ2-5; the D call of TRBD2 rests on TCRdb alone, since no DNA is present to check it. The CDR3 length is 13 residues. In germline, CDR1 is SGHRS, CDR2 YFSETQ. This CDR3 is CASGAGGQETQYF.